The next 4 T cell receptor beta chains were all read from a single sample in a study of preoperative IRX-2 immunotherapy in early breast cancer. Method: immunoSEQ multiplex PCR; TCRdb's copy keeps in-frame clones and lacks some. The sample includes more than 20,000 clones, 70% to 90% of them seen just once. The treatment denotes: preoperative locoregional IRX-2 cytokine immunotherapy. Sequencing used tumor tissue, obtained after IRX-2 immunotherapy. These receptors were taken from a human donor with breast cancer.

The chain carries TRBV10-3 and TRBJ1-2, with TRBD1 matching over 10 bases. Germline V gene data show CDR1 as ENHRY and CDR2 as SYGVKD. The V and J ends lost 2 bases and 6 bases, in that order; junction bases with no gene match: 0. There are 13 residues in the CDR3. Here the CDR3 DNA reads TGTGCCATCAGTGAGGGGACAGGGGATGGCTACACCTTC. Amino acids: CAISEGTGDGYTF.

The chain uses TRBV19 and TRBJ1-2, with TRBD1 as a possible D gene (5 bases). This CDR3 has 14 amino acids. Germline CDR1 LNHDA, CDR2 SQIVND (reference sequence). V dropped 7 bases and J dropped 3 bases, with 15 bases sitting between them. Written as DNA, the CDR3 is TGTGCCAGTACGAGTGGGGGTTTGGACTATGGCTACACCTTC. This codes for CASTSGGLDYGYTF.

Note on this clone: An end of the junction differs from the germline gene, which may be a read error. This chain connects TRBV6-6 to TRBJ1-2; D ambiguous. Germline V gene lookup returns CDR1 MNHNY and CDR2 SVGAGI (reference sequence). There are 13 residues in the CDR3. The CDR3 spells CASSHSLSYGYTF. CDR3 nucleotide sequence: TGTGCCAGCAGTCACTCTCTTTCCTATGGCTACACCTTC.

This chain's CDR3 is CASSQLTGGTEAFF. CDR3 coding DNA: TGTGCCAGCAGCCAGCTGACAGGGGGCACTGAAGCTTTCTTT. This chain uses TRBV16 with TRBJ1-1; TRBD1 matches at 9 bases. The CDR3 is 14 residues long. V shed 3 bases and J 4 bases; nucleotides not matched to a gene: 3. In germline, CDR1 is KGHSY, CDR2 FQNENV. Based on the CDR3 plus reference TRBV16 and TRBJ1-1, the full variable domain is GEEVAQTPKHLVRGEGQKAKLYCAPIKGHSYVFWYQQVLKNEFKFLISFQNENVFDETGMPKERFSAKCLPNSPCSLEIQATKLEDSAVYFCASSQLTGGTEAFFGQGTRLTVV.